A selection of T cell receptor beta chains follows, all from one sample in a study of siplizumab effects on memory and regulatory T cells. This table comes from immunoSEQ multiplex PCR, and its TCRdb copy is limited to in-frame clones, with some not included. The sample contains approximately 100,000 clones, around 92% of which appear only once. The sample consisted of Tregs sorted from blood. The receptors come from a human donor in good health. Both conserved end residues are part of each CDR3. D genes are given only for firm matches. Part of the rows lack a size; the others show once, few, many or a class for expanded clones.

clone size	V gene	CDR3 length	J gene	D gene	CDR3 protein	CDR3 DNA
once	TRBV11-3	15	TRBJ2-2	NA	CASSLDRANTGELFF	TGTGCCAGCAGCTTAGACAGGGCGAACACCGGGGAGCTGTTTTTT
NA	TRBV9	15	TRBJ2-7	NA	CASSVSGGGPYEQYF	TGTGCCAGCAGCGTCAGCGGCGGGGGCCCCTACGAGCAGTACTTC
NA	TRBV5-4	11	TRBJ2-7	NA	CASSRGYEQYF	TGTGCCAGCAGTCGGGGCTACGAGCAGTACTTC
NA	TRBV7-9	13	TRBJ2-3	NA	CASSFWTIPTQYF	TGTGCCAGCAGCTTTTGGACGATCCCTACGCAGTATTTT
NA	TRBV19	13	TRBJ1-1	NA	CASTQTGGTEAFF	TGTGCCAGTACTCAGACGGGGGGCACTGAAGCTTTCTTT
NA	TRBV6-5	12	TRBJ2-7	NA	CASSSPGRDKYF	TGTGCCAGCAGTTCTCCGGGCAGGGACAAGTACTTC
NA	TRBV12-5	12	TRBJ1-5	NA	CASGFLNQPQHF	TGTGCTAGTGGTTTCCTGAATCAGCCCCAGCATTTT
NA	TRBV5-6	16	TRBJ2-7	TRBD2	CASSLGSTSGGLEQYF	TGTGCCAGCAGCTTGGGGTCGACTAGCGGGGGACTCGAGCAGTACTTC
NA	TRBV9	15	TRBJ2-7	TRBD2	CASSSRTSGVYEQYF	TGTGCCAGCAGCTCCCGGACTAGCGGGGTCTACGAGCAGTACTTC
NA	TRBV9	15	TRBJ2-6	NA	CASSVEISGANVLTF	TGTGCCAGCAGCGTAGAGATCTCTGGGGCCAACGTCCTGACTTTC
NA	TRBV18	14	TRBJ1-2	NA	CASSPTEGVYGYTF	TGTGCCAGCTCACCAACGGAGGGGGTCTATGGCTACACCTTC
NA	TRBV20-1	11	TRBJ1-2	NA	CSATGPDGYTF	TGCAGTGCTACCGGGCCCGATGGCTACACCTTC
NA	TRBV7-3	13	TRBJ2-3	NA	CASSFGGTDTQYF	TGTGCCAGCAGCTTCGGCGGCACAGATACGCAGTATTTT
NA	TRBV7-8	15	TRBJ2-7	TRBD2	CASSSWGAGWYEQYF	TGTGCCAGCAGCTCGTGGGGAGCGGGGTGGTACGAGCAGTACTTC
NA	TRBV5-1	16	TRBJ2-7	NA	CASSLGQRLSSYEQYF	TGCGCCAGCAGCTTGGGGCAGCGGCTAAGCTCCTACGAGCAGTACTTC
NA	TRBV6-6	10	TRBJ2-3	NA	CASRRDTQYF	TGTGCCAGCAGGCGGGATACGCAGTATTTT
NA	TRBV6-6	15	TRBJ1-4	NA	CASNRVGASNEKLFF	TGTGCCAGCAACAGGGTGGGGGCATCTAATGAAAAACTGTTTTTT